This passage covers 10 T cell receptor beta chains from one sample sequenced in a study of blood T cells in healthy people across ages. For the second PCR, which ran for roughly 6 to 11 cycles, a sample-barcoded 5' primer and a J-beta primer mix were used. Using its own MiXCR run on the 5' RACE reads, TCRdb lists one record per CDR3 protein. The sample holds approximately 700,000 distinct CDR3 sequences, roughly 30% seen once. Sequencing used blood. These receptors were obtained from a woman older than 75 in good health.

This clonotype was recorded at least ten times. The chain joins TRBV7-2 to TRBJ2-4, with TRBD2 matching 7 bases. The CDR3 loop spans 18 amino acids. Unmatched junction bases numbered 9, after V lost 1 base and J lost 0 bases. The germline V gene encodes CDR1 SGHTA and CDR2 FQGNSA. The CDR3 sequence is CASSLVPAGPLAKNIQYF. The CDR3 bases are TGTGCCAGCAGCTTAGTGCCAGCGGGGCCTCTAGCCAAAAACATTCAGTACTTC.

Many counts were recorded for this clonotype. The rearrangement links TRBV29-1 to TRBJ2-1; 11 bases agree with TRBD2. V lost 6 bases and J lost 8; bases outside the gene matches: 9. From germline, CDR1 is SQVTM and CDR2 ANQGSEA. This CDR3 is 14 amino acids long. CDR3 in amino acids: CSVSLLAGEHEQFF. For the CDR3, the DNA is TGCAGCGTGTCCTTACTAGCGGGGGAACATGAGCAGTTCTTC.

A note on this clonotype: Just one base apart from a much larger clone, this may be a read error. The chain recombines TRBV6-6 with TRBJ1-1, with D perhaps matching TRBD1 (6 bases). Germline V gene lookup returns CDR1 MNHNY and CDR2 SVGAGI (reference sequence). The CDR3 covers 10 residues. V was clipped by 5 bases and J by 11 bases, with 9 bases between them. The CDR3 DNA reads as TGTGCCAGCAGTGGTAGGGGGGCTTTCTTT. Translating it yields CASSGRGAFF.

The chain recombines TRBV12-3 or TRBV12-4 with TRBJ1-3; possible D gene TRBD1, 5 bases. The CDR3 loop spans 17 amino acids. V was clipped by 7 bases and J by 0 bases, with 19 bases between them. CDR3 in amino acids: CASTPRGRWDSGNTIYF. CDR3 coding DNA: TGTGCCAGCACCCCACGGGGACGTTGGGACTCTGGAAACACCATATATTTT.

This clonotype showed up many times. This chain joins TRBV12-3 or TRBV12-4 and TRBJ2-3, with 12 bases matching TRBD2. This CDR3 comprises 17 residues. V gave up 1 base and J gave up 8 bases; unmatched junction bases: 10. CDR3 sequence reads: CASSLGLAGASSGTQYF. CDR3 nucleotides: TGTGCCAGCAGTTTAGGACTAGCGGGGGCCTCTTCGGGTACGCAGTATTTT.

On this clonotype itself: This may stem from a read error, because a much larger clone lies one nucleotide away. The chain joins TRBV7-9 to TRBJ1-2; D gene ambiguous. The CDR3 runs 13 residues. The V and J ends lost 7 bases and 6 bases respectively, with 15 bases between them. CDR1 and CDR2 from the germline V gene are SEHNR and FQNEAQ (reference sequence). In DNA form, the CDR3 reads TGTGCCAGCAACAAAACGCTCCGGGATGGCTACACCTTC. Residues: CASNKTLRDGYTF. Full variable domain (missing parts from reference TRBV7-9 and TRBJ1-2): DTGVSQNPRHKITKRGQNVTFRCDPISEHNRLYWYRQTLGQGPEFLTYFQNEAQLEKSRLLSDRFSAERPKGSFSTLEIQRTEQGDSAMYLCASNKTLRDGYTFGSGTRLTVV.

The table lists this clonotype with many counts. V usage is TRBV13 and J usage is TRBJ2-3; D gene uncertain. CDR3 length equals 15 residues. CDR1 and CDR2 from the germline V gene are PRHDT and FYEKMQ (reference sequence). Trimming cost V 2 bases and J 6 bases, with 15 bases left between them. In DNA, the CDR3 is TGTGCCAGCAGCTTACCGTCAGGCCTGGTTGATACGCAGTATTTT. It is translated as CASSLPSGLVDTQYF.

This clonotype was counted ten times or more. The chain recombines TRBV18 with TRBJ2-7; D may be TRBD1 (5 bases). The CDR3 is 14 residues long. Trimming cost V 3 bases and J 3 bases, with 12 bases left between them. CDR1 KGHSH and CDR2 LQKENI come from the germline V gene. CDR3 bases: TGTGCCAGCTCACCTAGGACAAGGGACTACGAGCAGTACTTC. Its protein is CASSPRTRDYEQYF.

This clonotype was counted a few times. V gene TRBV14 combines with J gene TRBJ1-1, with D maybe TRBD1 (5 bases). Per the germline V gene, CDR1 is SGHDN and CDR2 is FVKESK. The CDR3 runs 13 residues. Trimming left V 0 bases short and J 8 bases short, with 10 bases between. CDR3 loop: CASSQDLAGEAFF. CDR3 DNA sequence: TGTGCCAGCAGCCAAGATTTGGCAGGGGAAGCTTTCTTT. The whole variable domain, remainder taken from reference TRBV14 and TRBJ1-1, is EAGVTQFPSHSVIEKGQTVTLRCDPISGHDNLYWYRRVMGKEIKFLLHFVKESKQDESGMPNNRFLAERTGGTYSTLKVQPAELEDSGVYFCASSQDLAGEAFFGQGTRLTVV.

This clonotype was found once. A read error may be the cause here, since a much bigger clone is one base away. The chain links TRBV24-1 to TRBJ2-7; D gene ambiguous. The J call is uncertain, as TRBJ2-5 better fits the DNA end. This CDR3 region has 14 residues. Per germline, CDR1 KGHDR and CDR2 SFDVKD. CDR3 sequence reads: CATSGSRLGETQYF. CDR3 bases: TGTGCCACCAGTGGCTCTCGGTTGGGCGAGACCCAGTACTTC.